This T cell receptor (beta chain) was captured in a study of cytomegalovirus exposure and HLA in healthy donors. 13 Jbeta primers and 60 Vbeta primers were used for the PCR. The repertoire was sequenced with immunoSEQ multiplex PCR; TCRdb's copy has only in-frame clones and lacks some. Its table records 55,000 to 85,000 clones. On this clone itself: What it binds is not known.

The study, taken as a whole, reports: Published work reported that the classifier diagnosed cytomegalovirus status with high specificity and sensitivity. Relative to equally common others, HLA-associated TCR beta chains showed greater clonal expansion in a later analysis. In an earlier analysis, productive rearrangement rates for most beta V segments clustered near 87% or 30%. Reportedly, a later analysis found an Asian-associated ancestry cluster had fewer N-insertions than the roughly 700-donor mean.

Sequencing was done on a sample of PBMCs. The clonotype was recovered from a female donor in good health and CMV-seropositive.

CDR3 bases: TGTGCCAGCAGCTTAGATCCCGGGCTAGCGGGCTACGAGCAGTACTTC. Translated, it gives CASSLDPGLAGYEQYF. This chain links TRBV11-2 with TRBJ2-7, with 8 bases aligning to TRBD2. CDR3 length: 16 residues. Germline CDR1 SGHAT, CDR2 FQNNGV. The junction had 7 bases not matched to a gene; V was cut back by 0 bases and J by 3 bases.